This TCR beta chain is from a study of OX40 agonist ivuxolimab in advanced cancers. The CDR3 spans 15 residues. Germline V gives CDR1 SGHRS, CDR2 YFSETQ. V gave up 6 bases and J gave up 2 bases, with 16 bases separating them. This table comes from immunoSEQ multiplex PCR, and its TCRdb copy is limited to in-frame clones, with some not included. The table includes nearly 80,000 clones, roughly four fifths detected once. This TCR derives from an adult with an advanced solid tumor such as melanoma, head and neck, liver or kidney cancer. The J gene is TRBJ2-3, the V gene TRBV5-1, with D tentatively TRBD1 or TRBD2 (6 bases each). The starting material was CD4+ or CD8+ T cells sorted from blood, obtained in a trial of the OX40 agonist ivuxolimab. CDR3 sequence: CASKDMGGATDTQYF. CDR3 coding DNA: TGCGCCAGCAAGGATATGGGGGGCGCCACAGATACGCAGTATTTT. Looking up the rest from reference TRBV5-1 and TRBJ2-3 gives the full variable domain: KAGVTQTPRYLIKTRGQQVTLSCSPISGHRSVSWYQQTPGQGLQFLFEYFSETQRNKGNFPGRFSGRQFSNSRSEMNVSTLELGDSALYLCASKDMGGATDTQYFGPGTRLTVL.